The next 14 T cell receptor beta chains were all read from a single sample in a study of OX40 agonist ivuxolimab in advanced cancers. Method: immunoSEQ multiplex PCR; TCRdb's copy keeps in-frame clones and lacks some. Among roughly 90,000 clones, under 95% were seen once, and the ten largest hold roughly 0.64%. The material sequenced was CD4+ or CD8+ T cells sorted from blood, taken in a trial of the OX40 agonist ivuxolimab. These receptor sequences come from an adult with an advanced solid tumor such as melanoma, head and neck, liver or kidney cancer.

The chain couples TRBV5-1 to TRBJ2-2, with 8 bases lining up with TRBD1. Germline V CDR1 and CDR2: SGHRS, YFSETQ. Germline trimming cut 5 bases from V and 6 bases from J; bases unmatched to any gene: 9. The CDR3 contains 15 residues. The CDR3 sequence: CASSVGQGGPGELFF. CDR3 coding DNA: TGCGCCAGCAGTGTAGGACAGGGCGGGCCCGGGGAGCTGTTTTTT. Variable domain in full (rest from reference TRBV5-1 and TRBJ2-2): KAGVTQTPRYLIKTRGQQVTLSCSPISGHRSVSWYQQTPGQGLQFLFEYFSETQRNKGNFPGRFSGRQFSNSRSEMNVSTLELGDSALYLCASSVGQGGPGELFFGEGSRLTVL.

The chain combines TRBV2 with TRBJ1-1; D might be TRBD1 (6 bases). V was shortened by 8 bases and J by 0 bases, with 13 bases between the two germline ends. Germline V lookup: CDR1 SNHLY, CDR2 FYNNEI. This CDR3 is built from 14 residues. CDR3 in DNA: TGTGCCAGCTGCCTTGGACAGCTGAACACTGAAGCTTTCTTT. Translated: CASCLGQLNTEAFF.

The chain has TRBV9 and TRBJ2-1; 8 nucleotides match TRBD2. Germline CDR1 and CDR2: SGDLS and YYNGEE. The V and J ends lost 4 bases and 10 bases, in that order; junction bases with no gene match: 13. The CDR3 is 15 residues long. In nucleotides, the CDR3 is TGTGCCAGCAGCCCCCCAGGTAGCGGGGTTTGGGAGCAGTTCTTC. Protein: CASSPPGSGVWEQFF.

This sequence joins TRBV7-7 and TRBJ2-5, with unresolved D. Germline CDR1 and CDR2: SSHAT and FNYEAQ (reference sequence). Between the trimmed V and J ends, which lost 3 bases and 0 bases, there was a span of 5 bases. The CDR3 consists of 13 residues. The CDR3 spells CASSFGNQETQYF. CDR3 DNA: TGTGCCAGCAGCTTTGGGAACCAAGAGACCCAGTACTTC.

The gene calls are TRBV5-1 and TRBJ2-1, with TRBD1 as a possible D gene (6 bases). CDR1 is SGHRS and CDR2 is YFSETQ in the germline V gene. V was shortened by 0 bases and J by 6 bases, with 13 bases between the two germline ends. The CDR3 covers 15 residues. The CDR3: CASSLANQGFNEQFF. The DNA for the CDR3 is TGCGCCAGCAGCTTGGCCAATCAGGGGTTCAATGAGCAGTTCTTC. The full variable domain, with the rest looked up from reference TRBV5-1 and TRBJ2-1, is KAGVTQTPRYLIKTRGQQVTLSCSPISGHRSVSWYQQTPGQGLQFLFEYFSETQRNKGNFPGRFSGRQFSNSRSEMNVSTLELGDSALYLCASSLANQGFNEQFFGPGTRLTVL.

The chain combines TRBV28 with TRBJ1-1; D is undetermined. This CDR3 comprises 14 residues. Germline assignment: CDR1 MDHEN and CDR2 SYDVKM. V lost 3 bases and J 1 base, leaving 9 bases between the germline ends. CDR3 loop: CASSLIRPNTEAFF. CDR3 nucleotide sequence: TGTGCCAGCAGTTTGATCCGGCCGAACACTGAAGCTTTCTTT.

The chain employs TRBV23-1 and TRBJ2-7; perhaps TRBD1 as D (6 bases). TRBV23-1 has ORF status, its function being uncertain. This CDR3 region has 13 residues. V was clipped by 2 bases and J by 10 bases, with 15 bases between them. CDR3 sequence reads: CASSQTRGPGQYF. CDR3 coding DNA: TGCGCCAGCAGTCAAACCAGGGGACCCGGCCAGTACTTC.

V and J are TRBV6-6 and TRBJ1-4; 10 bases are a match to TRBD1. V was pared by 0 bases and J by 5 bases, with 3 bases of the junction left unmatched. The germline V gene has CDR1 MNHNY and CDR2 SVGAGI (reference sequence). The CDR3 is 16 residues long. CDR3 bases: TGTGCCAGCAGTTACTCGACAGGGGGCTGGAATGAAAAACTGTTTTTT. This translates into CASSYSTGGWNEKLFF.

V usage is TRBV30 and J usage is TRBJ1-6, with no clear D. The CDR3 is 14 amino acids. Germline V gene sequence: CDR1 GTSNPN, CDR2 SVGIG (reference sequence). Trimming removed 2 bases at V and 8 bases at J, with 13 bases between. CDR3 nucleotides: TGTGCCTGGAGTTTTACCGGGGTGGATTCACCCCTCCACTTT. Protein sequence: CAWSFTGVDSPLHF.

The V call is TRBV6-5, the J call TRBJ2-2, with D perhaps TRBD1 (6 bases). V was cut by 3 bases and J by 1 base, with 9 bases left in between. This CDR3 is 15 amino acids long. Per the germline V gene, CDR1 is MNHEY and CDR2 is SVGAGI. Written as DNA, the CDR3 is TGTGCCAGCAGTTATAAGGGGGTGAACACCGGGGAGCTGTTTTTT. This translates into CASSYKGVNTGELFF.

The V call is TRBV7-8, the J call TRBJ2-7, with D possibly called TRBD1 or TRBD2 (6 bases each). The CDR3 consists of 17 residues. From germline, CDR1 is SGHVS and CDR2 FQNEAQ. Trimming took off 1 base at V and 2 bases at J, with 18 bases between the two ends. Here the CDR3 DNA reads TGTGCCAGCAGCTTAGTAGTGGGGGGCCCTTCAGCCTACGAGCAGTACTTC. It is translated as CASSLVVGGPSAYEQYF.

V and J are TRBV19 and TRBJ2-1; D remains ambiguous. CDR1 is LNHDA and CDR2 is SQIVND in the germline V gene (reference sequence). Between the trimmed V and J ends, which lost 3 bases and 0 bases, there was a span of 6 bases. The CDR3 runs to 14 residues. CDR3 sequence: CASSIQSSYNEQFF. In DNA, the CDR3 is TGTGCCAGTAGTATCCAGAGCTCCTACAATGAGCAGTTCTTC.

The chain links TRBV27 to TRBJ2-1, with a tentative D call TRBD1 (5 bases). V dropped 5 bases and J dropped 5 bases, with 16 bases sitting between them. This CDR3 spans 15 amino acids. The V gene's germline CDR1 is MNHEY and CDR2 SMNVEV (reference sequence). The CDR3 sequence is CASSPNRGQDNEQFF. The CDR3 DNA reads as TGTGCCAGCAGTCCCAACCGAGGACAAGACAATGAGCAGTTCTTC.

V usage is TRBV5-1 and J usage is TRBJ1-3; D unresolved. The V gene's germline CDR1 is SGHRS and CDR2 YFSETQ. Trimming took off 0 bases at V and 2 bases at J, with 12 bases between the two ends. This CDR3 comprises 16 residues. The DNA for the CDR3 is TGCGCCAGCAGCTTGGAACCGTTAAGCGCTGGAAACACCATATATTTT. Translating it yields CASSLEPLSAGNTIYF.